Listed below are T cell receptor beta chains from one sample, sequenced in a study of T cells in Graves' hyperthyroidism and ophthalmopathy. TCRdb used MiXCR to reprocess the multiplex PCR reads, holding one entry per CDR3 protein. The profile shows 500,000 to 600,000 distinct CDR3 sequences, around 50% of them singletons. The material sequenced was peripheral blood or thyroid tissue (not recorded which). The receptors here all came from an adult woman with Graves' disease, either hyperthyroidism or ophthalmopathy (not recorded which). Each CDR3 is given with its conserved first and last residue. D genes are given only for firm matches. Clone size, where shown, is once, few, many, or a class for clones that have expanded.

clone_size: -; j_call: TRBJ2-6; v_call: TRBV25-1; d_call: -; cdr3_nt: TGTGCCAGCAGCGTAGCTAATTCGGGGCTCGGCTCTGGGGCCAACGTCCTGACTTTC; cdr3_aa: CASSVANSGLGSGANVLTF
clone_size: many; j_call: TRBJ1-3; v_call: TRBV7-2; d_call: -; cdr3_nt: TGTGCCAGCAGCCCCCGACGCCCAAGCTCTGGAAACACCATATATTTT; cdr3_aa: CASSPRRPSSGNTIYF
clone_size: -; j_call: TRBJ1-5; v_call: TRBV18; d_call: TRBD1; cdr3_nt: TGTGCCAGCTCACCGACAGGGGAGAGGCAGCCCCAGCATTTT; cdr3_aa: CASSPTGERQPQHF
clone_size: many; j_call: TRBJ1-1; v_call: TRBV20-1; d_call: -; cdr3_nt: TGCAGTGCTTCACAAGCGGAGGCTGAAGCTTTCTTT; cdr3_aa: CSASQAEAEAFF
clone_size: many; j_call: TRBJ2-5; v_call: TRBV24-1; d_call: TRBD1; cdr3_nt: TGTGCCACCAGTGACGTGACAGGGCGGTCGGAGACCCAGTACTTC; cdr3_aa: CATSDVTGRSETQYF
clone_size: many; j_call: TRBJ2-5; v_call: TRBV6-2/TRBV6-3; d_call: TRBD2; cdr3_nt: TGTGCCAGCATAAGCGGGGACCCGTTGGAGACCCAGTACTTC; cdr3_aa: CASISGDPLETQYF
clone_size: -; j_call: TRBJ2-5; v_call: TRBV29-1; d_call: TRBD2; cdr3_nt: TGCAGCGTTGTGGGGTTAGGCGGGAGTGAGACCCAGTACTTC; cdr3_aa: CSVVGLGGSETQYF
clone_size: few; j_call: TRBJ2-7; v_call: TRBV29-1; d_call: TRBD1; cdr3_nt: TGCAGCGTTCCGGGGGACAGGGGACCCTACGAGCAGTACTTC; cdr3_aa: CSVPGDRGPYEQYF
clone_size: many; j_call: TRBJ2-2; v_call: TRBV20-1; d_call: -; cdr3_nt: TGCAGTGCCCAGATGGGGGACGGGGAGCTGTTTTTT; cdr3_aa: CSAQMGDGELFF
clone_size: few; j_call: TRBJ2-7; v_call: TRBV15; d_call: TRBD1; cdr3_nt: TGTGCCACCAGCACCCAGGACAGGGGGCTCTACGAGCAGTACTTC; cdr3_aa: CATSTQDRGLYEQYF
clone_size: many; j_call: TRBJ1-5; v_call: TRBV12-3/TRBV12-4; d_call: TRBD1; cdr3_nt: TGTGCCAGCAAAACAGGGGGTAATCAGCCCCAGCATTTT; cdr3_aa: CASKTGGNQPQHF
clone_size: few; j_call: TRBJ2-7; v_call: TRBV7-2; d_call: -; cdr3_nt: TGTGCCAGCAGTTACCCCGCCCACGAGCAGTACTTC; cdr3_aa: CASSYPAHEQYF
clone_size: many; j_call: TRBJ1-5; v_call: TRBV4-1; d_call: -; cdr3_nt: TGCGCCAGCAGCCAAGCGGGCAGGGGAGGAAATCAGCCCCAGCATTTT; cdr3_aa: CASSQAGRGGNQPQHF
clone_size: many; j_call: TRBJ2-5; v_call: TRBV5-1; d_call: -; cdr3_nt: TGCGCCAGCAGCCCCGAAGACAGTAGACAAGAGACCCAGTACTTC; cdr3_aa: CASSPEDSRQETQYF
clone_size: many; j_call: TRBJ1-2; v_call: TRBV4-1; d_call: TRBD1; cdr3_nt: TGCGCCAGCAGCCAAGATCGTGCAGGGGGGTATGGCTACACCTTC; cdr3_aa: CASSQDRAGGYGYTF
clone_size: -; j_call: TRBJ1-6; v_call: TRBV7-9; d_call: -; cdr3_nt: TGTGCCAGCAGCTTCGGGGGGGGAAGGGGATCACCCCTCCACTTT; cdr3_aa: CASSFGGGRGSPLHF
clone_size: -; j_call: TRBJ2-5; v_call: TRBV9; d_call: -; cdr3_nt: TGTGCCAGCAGCGTAGGATTGTTTTCAGAGACCCAGTACTTC; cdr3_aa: CASSVGLFSETQYF